This TCR beta chain was documented in a study of blood T cell repertoires in COVID-19. Study-level information: In each case, the material was cDNA or gDNA derived from T cells, B-cell-depleted T cells, or PBMCs.

Germline V gene sequence: CDR1 LNHDA, CDR2 SQIVND (reference sequence). CDR3 length: 17 amino acids. Trimming took 4 bases from V and 3 from J; bases not matched to a gene: 11. Assay: immunoSEQ multiplex PCR; the TCRdb copy retains only in-frame clones and omits some. The table shows approximately 240,000 clones, with approximately 79% occurring only once. The sequenced sample was peripheral blood. This TCR derives from a woman in her thirties or forties with active or convalescent COVID-19. V gene TRBV19 combines with J gene TRBJ1-4; 7 bases are shared with TRBD1. The DNA for the CDR3 is TGTGCCAGTAGTACATCCAACAGGGGAGGCTCTAATGAAAAACTGTTTTTT. Its translation is CASSTSNRGGSNEKLFF.